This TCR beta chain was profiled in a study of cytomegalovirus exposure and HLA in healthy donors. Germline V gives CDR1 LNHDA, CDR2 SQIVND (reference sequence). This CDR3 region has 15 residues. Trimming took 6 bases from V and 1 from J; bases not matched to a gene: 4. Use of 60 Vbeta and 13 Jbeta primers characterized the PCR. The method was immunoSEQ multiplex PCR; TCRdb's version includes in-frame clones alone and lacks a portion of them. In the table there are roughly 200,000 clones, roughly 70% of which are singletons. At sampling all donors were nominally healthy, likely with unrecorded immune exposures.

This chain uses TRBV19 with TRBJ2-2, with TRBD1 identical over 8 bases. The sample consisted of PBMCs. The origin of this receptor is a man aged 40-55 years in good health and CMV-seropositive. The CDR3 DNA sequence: TGTGCCAGTAGCCGGGACAGGCAGAACACCGGGGAGCTGTTTTTT. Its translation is CASSRDRQNTGELFF.